Shown below are 23 T cell receptor beta chains from a single sample sequenced in a study of blood T cell repertoires in COVID-19. Generated by immunoSEQ multiplex PCR, the TCRdb table keeps only in-frame clones and is missing some. The data contain approximately 150,000 clones, more than 85% of them singletons. The sequenced material came from peripheral blood. The receptors were gathered from a man between 45 and 60 years old with active or convalescent COVID-19.

The chain has TRBV9 and TRBJ1-1; the match to TRBD1 covers 8 bases. The V gene's germline CDR1 is SGDLS and CDR2 YYNGEE. V was clipped by 4 bases and J by 1 base; unmatched bases: 6. The CDR3 covers 15 residues. The CDR3 nucleotides are TGTGCCAGCAGCACAACCGGGACAGGGAACACTGAAGCTTTCTTT. As protein: CASSTTGTGNTEAFF.

The CDR3 region is CASYPSGATYEQYF. The CDR3 DNA reads TGTGCCAGCTATCCCAGCGGGGCCACCTACGAGCAGTACTTC. The chain uses TRBV28 and TRBJ2-7, with 7 bases that match TRBD2. Germline lookup yields CDR1 MDHEN and CDR2 SYDVKM. V lost 8 bases and J lost 2; bases outside the gene matches: 9. The CDR3 has 14 amino acids. Using reference TRBV28 and TRBJ2-7 for the parts outside the CDR3, the full variable domain is DVKVTQSSRYLVKRTGEKVFLECVQDMDHENMFWYRQDPGLGLRLIYFSYDVKMKEKGDIPEGYSVSREKKERFSLILESASTNQTSMYLCASYPSGATYEQYFGPGTRLTVT.

The chain carries TRBV4-1 and TRBJ1-5; D ambiguous. This CDR3 is built from 14 residues. V lost 4 bases, J lost 0 bases, and 7 bases lay in between. CDR1 and CDR2 from the germline V gene are MGHRA and YSYEKL. CDR3 coding DNA: TGCGCCAGCAGCCCGGGAGATAGCAATCAGCCCCAGCATTTT. This translates into CASSPGDSNQPQHF.

This clone was recorded once. The chain carries TRBV5-6 and TRBJ1-5; 7 bases map to TRBD1. Trimming at V came to 0 bases and at J to 2 bases, leaving 2 bases not matched to a gene. The CDR3 has 15 residues. Germline assignment: CDR1 SGHDT and CDR2 YYEEEE. The CDR3 sequence: CASSLEGAGNQPQHF. In DNA, the CDR3 is TGTGCCAGCAGCTTGGAGGGGGCGGGCAATCAGCCCCAGCATTTT. The full variable domain, its missing parts supplied by reference TRBV5-6 and TRBJ1-5, is DAGVTQSPTHLIKTRGQQVTLRCSPKSGHDTVSWYQQALGQGPQFIFQYYEEEERQRGNFPDRFSGHQFPNYSSELNVNALLLGDSALYLCASSLEGAGNQPQHFGDGTRLSIL.

The chain joins TRBV9 to TRBJ1-2; tentatively, D is TRBD1 (6 bases). The CDR3 has 15 residues. V was trimmed by 2 bases and J by 7 bases, leaving 18 bases between them. Germline V gives CDR1 SGDLS, CDR2 YYNGEE. The CDR3 DNA sequence: TGTGCCAGCAGCGTCGCACCACAGGGTGGCTTTGGCTACACCTTC. It is translated as CASSVAPQGGFGYTF.

V and J are TRBV11-2 and TRBJ1-2, with D perhaps TRBD1 (6 bases). The germline CDR1 and CDR2 sequences are SGHAT and FQNNGV. Trimming stripped 2 bases from V and 6 bases from J, with 10 bases between. The CDR3 runs 13 residues. CDR3 in amino acids: CASSLQGLNGYTF. The DNA of the CDR3 is TGTGCCAGCAGCTTACAGGGGCTTAATGGCTACACCTTC.

The chain joins TRBV5-1 to TRBJ1-3; 8 bases are a match to TRBD1. The CDR3 extends over 15 amino acids. V was pared by 2 bases and J by 3 bases, with 4 bases of the junction left unmatched. Germline values: CDR1 SGHRS, CDR2 YFSETQ. CDR3 DNA: TGCGCCAGCAGCTTTCAGGGGGCGAGTGGAAACACCATATATTTT. Residues: CASSFQGASGNTIYF.

The V and J genes are TRBV3-1 (or the pseudogene TRBV3-2) and TRBJ1-1, with 9 bases identical to TRBD1. CDR1 LGHDT and CDR2 YNNKEL come from the germline V gene (reference sequence). This CDR3 has 17 residues. With 0 bases clipped from V and 1 base from J, the junction kept 6 bases outside the gene matches. The CDR3 DNA reads as TGTGCCAGCAGCCAAGATCCCCGGGACAGGGAGAACACTGAAGCTTTCTTT. Protein: CASSQDPRDRENTEAFF.

The chain recombines TRBV7-2 with TRBJ2-5, with 9 bases that match TRBD1. CDR3 size: 15 residues. CDR1 is SGHTA and CDR2 is FQGNSA in the germline V gene. J was trimmed by 2 bases and V by 6 bases; bases with no gene match: 7. The CDR3 coding sequence is TGTGCCAGCAGTGCACAGGGGGCGCGGCAAGAGACCCAGTACTTC. It codes for CASSAQGARQETQYF.

V and J are TRBV28 and TRBJ2-5; D uncertain. This CDR3 has 13 amino acids. V lost 3 bases, J lost 1 base, and 6 bases lay in between. Germline CDR1 and CDR2: MDHEN and SYDVKM. The CDR3, as DNA: TGTGCCAGCAGTTTGGGCTTCCAAGAGACCCAGTACTTC. This sequence encodes CASSLGFQETQYF.

This chain joins TRBV15 and TRBJ1-4; no definite D call. The CDR3 length is 13 residues. V dropped 0 bases and J dropped 7 bases, with 6 bases sitting between them. CDR1 is LNHNV and CDR2 is YYDKDF in the germline V gene (reference sequence). This CDR3 is CATSREAPEKLFF. The DNA for the CDR3 is TGTGCCACCAGCAGAGAGGCCCCTGAAAAACTGTTTTTT.

This clone has only one observation. The chain carries TRBV9 and TRBJ1-4; possible D gene TRBD1, 5 bases. The CDR3 consists of 16 residues. Germline V gene sequence: CDR1 SGDLS, CDR2 YYNGEE. The ends were cut back, 4 bases at V and 3 bases at J, with 16 bases in the middle. This CDR3 reads CASSSTPGGPNEKLFF. CDR3 DNA sequence: TGTGCCAGCAGCTCTACCCCGGGGGGTCCTAATGAAAAACTGTTTTTT.

The chain joins TRBV11-3 to TRBJ2-3, with 9 bases lining up with TRBD2. This CDR3 region has 16 residues. With V trimmed by 1 base and J by 3 bases, 5 bases remained unmatched. The germline V gene has CDR1 SGHNT and CDR2 YENEEA. CDR3 sequence (DNA): TGTGCCAGCAGCTTAGGGATAGCGGGAGATACAGATACGCAGTATTTT. This gives the protein CASSLGIAGDTDTQYF.

This chain uses TRBV15 with TRBJ1-2; no clear D gene. With 0 bases removed from V and 5 bases from J, the gap between germline ends came to 4 bases. The CDR3 spans 12 residues. Germline CDR1 is LNHNV and CDR2 is YYDKDF (reference sequence). CDR3 coding DNA: TGTGCCACCAGCAGAGACAGATATGGCTACACCTTC. Translated: CATSRDRYGYTF.

The J gene is TRBJ2-3, the V gene TRBV6-1; the D gene is possibly TRBD2 (6 bases). The CDR3 is made up of 14 amino acids. V was pared by 2 bases and J by 13 bases, with 19 bases between. The germline CDR1 and CDR2 sequences are MNHNS and SASEGT. The CDR3 here is CASSELTGGSIEYF. In nucleotides, the CDR3 is TGTGCCAGCAGTGAACTAACAGGAGGGAGTATTGAGTATTTT.

The J gene is TRBJ2-1, the V gene TRBV6-4; possible D gene TRBD2, 6 bases. CDR3 length equals 14 residues. V was trimmed by 5 bases and J by 0 bases, leaving 8 bases between them. Per the germline V gene, CDR1 is MRHNA and CDR2 is SNTAGT. The CDR3, as DNA: TGTGCCAGCAGTCGGGAGTACTCCTACAATGAGCAGTTCTTC. Residues: CASSREYSYNEQFF.

This clone has just one count. The chain links TRBV19 to TRBJ2-2; D might be TRBD2 (6 bases). The CDR3 has 15 amino acids. Trimming pared 7 bases from V and 6 bases from J, leaving 18 bases between. The germline V gene has CDR1 LNHDA and CDR2 SQIVND (reference sequence). The CDR3 coding sequence is TGTGCCAGTACCCCCGGAGGGAATGTTGCCGGGGAGCTGTTTTTT. Translation gives CASTPGGNVAGELFF.

The chain joins TRBV19 to TRBJ2-1; TRBD1 agrees at 7 bases. This CDR3 comprises 16 residues. V shed 5 bases and J 3 bases; nucleotides not matched to a gene: 10. The germline V gene encodes CDR1 LNHDA and CDR2 SQIVND (reference sequence). CDR3 nucleotide sequence: TGTGCCAGTAGTGTGCCTGGACAGGACATCTACAATGAGCAGTTCTTC. Protein sequence: CASSVPGQDIYNEQFF.

The chain carries TRBV11-2 and TRBJ1-5, with 7 bases lining up with TRBD1. Trimming removed 5 bases from V and 2 bases from J; junction bases left unmatched: 6. Germline V CDR1 and CDR2: SGHAT, FQNNGV. CDR3 length equals 15 residues. The CDR3 DNA follows: TGTGCCAGCAGCCTAAACACAGGGGGCAATCAGCCCCAGCATTTT. As protein: CASSLNTGGNQPQHF.

The chain carries TRBV24-1 and TRBJ2-7, with unresolved D. The CDR3 length is 13 residues. Germline CDR1 is KGHDR and CDR2 is SFDVKD. V gave up 5 bases and J gave up 1 base, with 8 bases separating them. CDR3 nucleotide sequence: TGTGCCACCAGTGTTCCCGGTTCCTACGAGCAGTACTTC. Encoded protein: CATSVPGSYEQYF.

This chain joins TRBV6-2 or TRBV6-3 and TRBJ1-2, with D maybe TRBD1 (6 bases). V was pared by 6 bases and J by 6 bases, with 20 bases between. Per the germline V gene, CDR1 is MNHEY and CDR2 is SVGEGT. The CDR3 loop spans 15 amino acids. CDR3 nucleotides: TGTGCCAGCAGCCCCAGGGGCCGACCGACGGATGGCTACACCTTC. Translated: CASSPRGRPTDGYTF.

This chain joins TRBV6-2 or TRBV6-3 and TRBJ1-4; 12 positions match TRBD1. Per germline, CDR1 MNHEY and CDR2 SVGEGT. The CDR3 length is 16 residues. V lost 4 bases to trimming and J lost 10 bases; unmatched junction nucleotides: 10. The CDR3 bases are TGTGCCAGCAGTTTCCCCGGGACAGGGGGCGCCGGAAAACTGTTTTTT. Translating gives CASSFPGTGGAGKLFF.

The chain recombines TRBV7-8 with TRBJ1-5, with 9 bases matching TRBD1. CDR1 and CDR2 from the germline V gene are SGHVS and FQNEAQ. CDR3 length equals 15 residues. Unmatched junction bases numbered 5, after V lost 2 bases and J lost 6 bases. DNA for the CDR3: TGTGCCAGCAGCTTACCCGGGACAGGGATTCAGCCCCAGCATTTT. Amino acid sequence: CASSLPGTGIQPQHF.